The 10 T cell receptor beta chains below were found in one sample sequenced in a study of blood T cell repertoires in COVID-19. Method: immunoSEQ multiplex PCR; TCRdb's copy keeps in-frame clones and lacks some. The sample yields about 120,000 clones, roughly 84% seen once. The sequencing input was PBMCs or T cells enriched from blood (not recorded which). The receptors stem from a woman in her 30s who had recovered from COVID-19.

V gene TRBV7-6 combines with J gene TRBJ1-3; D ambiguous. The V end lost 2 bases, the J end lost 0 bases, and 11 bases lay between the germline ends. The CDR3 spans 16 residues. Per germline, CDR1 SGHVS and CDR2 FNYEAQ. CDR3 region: CASSLNDGASGNTIYF. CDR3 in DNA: TGTGCCAGCAGCTTAAATGACGGAGCCTCTGGAAACACCATATATTTT.

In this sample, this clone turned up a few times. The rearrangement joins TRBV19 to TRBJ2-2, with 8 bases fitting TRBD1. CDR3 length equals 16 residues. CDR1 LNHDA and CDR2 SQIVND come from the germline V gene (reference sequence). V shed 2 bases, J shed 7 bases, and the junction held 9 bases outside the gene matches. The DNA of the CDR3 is TGTGCCAGTAGTATACCTGGACAGGGTTTTAGCGGGGAGCTGTTTTTT. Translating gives CASSIPGQGFSGELFF.

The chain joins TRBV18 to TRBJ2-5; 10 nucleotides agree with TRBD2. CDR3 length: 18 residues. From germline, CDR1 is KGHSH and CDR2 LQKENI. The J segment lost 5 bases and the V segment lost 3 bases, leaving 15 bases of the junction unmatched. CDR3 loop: CASSPLQREGWGRETQYF. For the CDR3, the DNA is TGTGCCAGCTCACCGTTACAGCGGGAGGGCTGGGGCCGCGAGACCCAGTACTTC.

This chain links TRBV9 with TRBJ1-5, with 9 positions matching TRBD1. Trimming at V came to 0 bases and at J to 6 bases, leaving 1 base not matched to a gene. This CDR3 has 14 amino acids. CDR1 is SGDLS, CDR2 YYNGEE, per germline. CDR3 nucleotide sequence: TGTGCCAGCAGCGTAGGGACAGGGGTTCAGCCCCAGCATTTT. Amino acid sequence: CASSVGTGVQPQHF.

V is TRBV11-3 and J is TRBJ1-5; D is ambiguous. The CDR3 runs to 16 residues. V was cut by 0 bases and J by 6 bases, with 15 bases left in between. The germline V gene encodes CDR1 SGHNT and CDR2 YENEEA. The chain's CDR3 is CASSLDRREQTQPQHF. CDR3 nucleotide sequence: TGTGCCAGCAGCTTAGATAGGAGGGAACAGACTCAGCCCCAGCATTTT.

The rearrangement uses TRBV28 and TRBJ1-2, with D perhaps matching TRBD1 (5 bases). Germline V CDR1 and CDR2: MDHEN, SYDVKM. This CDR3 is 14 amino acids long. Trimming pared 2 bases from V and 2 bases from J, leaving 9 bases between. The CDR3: CASSLTGVNYGYTF. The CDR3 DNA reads TGTGCCAGCAGTTTAACGGGGGTCAACTATGGCTACACCTTC.

Here the CDR3 DNA reads TGTGCCAGCAGCCCCCGGACTAGCGGGAGGGGAGAGACCCAGTACTTC. Translated, it gives CASSPRTSGRGETQYF. The chain is built from TRBV7-9 and TRBJ2-5, with 15 bases identical to TRBD2. CDR3 length: 16 amino acids. The germline V gene has CDR1 SEHNR and CDR2 FQNEAQ (reference sequence). V lost 5 bases and J lost 4; bases outside the gene matches: 5.

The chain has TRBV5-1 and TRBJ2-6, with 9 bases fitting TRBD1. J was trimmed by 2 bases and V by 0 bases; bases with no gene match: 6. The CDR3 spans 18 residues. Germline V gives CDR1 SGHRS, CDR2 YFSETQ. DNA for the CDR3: TGCGCCAGCAGCTTGGGGGGGACAGGGCACCCTGGGGCCAACGTCCTGACTTTC. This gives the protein CASSLGGTGHPGANVLTF.

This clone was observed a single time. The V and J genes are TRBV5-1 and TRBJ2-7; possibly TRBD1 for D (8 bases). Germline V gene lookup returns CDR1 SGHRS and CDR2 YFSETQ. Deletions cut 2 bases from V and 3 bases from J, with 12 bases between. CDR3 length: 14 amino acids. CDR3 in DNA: TGCGCCAGCAGCTTACACAGGGGGGGCTACGAGCAGTACTTC. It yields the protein CASSLHRGGYEQYF.

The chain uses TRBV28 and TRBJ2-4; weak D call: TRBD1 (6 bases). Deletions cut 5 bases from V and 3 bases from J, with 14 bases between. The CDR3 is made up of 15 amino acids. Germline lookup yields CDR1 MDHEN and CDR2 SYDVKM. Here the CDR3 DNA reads TGTGCCAGCAGTCAACTACAGGGCGGCAAAAACATTCAGTACTTC. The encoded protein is CASSQLQGGKNIQYF.